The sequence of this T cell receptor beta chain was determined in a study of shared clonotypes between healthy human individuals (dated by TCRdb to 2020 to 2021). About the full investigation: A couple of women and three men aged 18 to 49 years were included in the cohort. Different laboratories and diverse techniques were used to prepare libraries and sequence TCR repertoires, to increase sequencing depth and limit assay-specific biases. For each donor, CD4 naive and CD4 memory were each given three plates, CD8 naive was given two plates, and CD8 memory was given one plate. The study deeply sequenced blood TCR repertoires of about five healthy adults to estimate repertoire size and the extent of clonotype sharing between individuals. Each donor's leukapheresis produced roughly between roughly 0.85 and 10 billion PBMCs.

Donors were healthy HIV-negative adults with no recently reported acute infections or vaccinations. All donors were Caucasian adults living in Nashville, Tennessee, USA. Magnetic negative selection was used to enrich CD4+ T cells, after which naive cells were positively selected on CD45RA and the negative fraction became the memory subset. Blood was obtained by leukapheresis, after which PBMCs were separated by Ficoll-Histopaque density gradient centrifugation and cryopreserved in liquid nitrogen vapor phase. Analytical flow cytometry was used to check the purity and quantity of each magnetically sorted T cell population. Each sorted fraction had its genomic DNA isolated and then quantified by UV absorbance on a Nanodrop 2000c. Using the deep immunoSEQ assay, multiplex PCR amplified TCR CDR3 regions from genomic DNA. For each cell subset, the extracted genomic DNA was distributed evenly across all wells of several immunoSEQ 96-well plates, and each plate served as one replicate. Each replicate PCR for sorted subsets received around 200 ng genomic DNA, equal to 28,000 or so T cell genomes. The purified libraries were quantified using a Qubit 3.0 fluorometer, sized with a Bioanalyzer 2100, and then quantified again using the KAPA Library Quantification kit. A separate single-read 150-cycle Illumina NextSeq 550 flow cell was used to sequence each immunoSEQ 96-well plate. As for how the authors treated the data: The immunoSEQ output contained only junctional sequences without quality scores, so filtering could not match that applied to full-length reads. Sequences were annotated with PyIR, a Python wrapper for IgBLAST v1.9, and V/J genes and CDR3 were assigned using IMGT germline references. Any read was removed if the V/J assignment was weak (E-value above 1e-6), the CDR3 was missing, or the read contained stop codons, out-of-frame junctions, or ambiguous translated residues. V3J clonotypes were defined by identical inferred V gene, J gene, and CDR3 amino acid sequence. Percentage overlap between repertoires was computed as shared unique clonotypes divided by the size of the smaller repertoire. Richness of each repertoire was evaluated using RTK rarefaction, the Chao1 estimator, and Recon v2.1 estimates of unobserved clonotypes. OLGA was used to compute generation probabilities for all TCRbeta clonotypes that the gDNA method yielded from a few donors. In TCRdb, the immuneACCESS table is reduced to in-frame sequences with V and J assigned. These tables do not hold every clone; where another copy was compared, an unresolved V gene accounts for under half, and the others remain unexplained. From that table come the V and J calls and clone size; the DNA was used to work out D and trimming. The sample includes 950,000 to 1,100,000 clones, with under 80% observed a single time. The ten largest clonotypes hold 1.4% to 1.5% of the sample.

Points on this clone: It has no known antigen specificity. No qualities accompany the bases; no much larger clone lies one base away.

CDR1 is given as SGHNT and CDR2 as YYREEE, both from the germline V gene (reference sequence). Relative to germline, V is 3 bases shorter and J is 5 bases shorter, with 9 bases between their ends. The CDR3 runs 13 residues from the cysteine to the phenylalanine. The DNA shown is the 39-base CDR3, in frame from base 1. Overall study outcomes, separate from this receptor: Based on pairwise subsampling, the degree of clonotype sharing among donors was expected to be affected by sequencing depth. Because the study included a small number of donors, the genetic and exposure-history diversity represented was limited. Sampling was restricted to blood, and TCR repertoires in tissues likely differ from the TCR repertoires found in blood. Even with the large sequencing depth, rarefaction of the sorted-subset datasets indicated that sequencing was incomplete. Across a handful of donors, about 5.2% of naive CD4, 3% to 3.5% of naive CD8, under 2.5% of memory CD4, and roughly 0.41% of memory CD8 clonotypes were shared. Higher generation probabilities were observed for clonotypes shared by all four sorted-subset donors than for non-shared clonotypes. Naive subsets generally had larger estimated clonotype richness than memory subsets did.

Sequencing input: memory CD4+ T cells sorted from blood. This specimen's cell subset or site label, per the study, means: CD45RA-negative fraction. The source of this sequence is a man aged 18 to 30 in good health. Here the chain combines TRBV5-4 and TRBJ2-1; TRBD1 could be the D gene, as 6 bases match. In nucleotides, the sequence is TGTGCCAGCAGCTCCAGGGGTGACAATGAGCAGTTCTTC. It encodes CASSSRGDNEQFF.